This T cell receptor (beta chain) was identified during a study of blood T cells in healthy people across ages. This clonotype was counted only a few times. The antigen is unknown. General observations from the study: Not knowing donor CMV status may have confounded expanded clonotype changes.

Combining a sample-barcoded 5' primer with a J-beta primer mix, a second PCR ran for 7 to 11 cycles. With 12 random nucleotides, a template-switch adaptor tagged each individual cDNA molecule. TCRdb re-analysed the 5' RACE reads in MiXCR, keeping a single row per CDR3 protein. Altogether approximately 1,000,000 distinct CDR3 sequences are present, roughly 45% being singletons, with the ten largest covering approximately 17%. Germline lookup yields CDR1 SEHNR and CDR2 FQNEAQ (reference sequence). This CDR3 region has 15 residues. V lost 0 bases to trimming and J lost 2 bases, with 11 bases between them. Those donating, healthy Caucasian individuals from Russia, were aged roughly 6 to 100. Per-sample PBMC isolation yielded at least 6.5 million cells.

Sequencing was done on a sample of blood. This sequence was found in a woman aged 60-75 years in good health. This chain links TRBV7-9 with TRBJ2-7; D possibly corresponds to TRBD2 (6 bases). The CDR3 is CASSLAPGRTYEQYF. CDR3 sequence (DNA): TGTGCCAGCAGCTTAGCGCCAGGGAGGACCTACGAGCAGTACTTC.